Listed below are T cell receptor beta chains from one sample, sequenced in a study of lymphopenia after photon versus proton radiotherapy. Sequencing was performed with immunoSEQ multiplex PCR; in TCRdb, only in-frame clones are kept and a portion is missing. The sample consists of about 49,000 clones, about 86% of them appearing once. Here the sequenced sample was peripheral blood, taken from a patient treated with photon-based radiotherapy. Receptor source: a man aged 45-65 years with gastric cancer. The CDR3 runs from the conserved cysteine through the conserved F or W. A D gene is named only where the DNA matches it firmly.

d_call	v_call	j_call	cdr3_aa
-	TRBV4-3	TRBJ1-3	CASSQDAGAGNTIYF
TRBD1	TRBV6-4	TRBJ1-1	CASSEVGTGLTEAFF
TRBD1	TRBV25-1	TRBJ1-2	CASSKQGLANYGYTF
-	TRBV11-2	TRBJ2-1	CASRPIRDLSYNEQFF
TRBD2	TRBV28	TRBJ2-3	CASSTTSGTITDTQYF
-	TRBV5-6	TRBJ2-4	CASSGVQNIQYF
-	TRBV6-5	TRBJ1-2	CASKGGISYGYTF
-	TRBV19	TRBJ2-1	CASSTPWRENNNEQFF
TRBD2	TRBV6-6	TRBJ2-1	CASSRAGRDEQFF
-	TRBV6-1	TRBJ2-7	CASSAQPRDYEQYF
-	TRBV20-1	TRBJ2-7	CSAYGSYEQYF
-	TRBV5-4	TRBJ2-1	CASSFTGRRGNEQFF
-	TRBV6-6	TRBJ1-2	CASNPSEYNLYGYTF
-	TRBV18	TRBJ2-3	CASSPTPVTDTQYF
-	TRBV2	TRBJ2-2	CASRLGTGELFF
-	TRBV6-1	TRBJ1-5	CASSEARAVNQPQHF
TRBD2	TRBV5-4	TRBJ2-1	CATKRAGVDEQFF
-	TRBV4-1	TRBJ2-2	CASSFQWGDTGELFF
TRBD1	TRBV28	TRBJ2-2	CASSFRGQGNTGELFF
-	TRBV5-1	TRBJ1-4	CASSFLEMGEKLFF
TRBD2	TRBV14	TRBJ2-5	CASSRLAQETQYF
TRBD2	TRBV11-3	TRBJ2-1	CASSLGSGVYNEQFF
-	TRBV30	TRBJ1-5	CAWSRDLISNQPQHF
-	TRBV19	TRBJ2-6	CASAYGSGANVLTF
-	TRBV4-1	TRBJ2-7	CASSQDHAAAFSHEQYF
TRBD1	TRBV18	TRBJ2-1	CASSPQGAGNNEQFF
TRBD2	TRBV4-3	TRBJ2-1	CASSQRTSGQYNEQFF
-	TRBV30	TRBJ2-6	CAWRVSGANVLTF
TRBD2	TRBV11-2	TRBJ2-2	CASSLGLAGVRDTGELFF
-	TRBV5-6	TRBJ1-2	CASSPGFMVGYTF
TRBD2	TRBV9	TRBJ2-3	CASSTSGISTDTQYF
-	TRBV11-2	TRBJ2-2	CASRDTSFTGELFF
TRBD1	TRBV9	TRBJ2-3	CASSPLGQGVDTQYF
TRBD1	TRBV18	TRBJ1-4	CASSFYRDSVNEKLFF
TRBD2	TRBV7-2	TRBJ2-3	CASSWTSGRADTQYF
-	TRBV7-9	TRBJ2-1	CASSSRSGRVDQDNEQFF
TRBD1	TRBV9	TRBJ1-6	CASSSGQDNSPLHF